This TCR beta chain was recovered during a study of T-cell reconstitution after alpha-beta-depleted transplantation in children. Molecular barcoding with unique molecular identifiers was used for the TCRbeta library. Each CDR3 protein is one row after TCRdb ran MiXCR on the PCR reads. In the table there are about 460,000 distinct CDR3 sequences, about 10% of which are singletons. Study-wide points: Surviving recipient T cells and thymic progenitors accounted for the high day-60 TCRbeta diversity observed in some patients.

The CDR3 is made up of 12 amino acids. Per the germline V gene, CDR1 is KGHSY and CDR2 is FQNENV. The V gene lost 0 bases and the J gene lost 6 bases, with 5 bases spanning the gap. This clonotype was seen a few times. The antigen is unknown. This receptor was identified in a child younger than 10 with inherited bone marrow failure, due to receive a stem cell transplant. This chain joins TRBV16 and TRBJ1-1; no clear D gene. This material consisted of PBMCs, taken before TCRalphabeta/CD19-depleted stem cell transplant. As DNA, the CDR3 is TGTGCCAGCAGCCAATCGCGGCCTGAAGCTTTCTTT. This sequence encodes CASSQSRPEAFF.